This T cell receptor beta chain emerged from a study of a mutant IDH1 vaccine in newly diagnosed glioma. About the study: With temozolomide cycles, or 4-6 weeks after radiotherapy alone, vaccination was started. Treated patients comprised around 60% males and approximately 38% females, mean age roughly 40 years.

The germline V gene has CDR1 MNHEY and CDR2 SMNVEV (reference sequence). This CDR3 contains 13 residues. Trimming pared 6 bases from V and 3 bases from J, leaving 11 bases between. Specified time point: week 5, during vaccination. In the vaccine, a single dose held 300 ug of the mutant IDH1 20-mer peptide, along with topical imiquimod. Findings and caveats of the study: Pseudoprogression appeared unlinked to shifts in leading peripheral T cell clonotypes.

Assay used: immunoSEQ multiplex PCR; TCRdb lists only in-frame clones, some missing. Found here are around 52,000 clones, roughly 73% of them singletons; the top ten hold 1.8%. Details on this clone: Antigen specificity is unknown.

The input for sequencing was PBMCs, taken from a glioma patient whose treatment included an IDH1 peptide vaccine. The receptor comes from a woman in her forties with glioma. The genes are TRBV27 and TRBJ1-1; D gene uncertain. CDR3 protein: CASSLLGYTEAFF. Here the CDR3 DNA reads TGTGCCAGCAGCCTCCTAGGGTACACTGAAGCTTTCTTT.